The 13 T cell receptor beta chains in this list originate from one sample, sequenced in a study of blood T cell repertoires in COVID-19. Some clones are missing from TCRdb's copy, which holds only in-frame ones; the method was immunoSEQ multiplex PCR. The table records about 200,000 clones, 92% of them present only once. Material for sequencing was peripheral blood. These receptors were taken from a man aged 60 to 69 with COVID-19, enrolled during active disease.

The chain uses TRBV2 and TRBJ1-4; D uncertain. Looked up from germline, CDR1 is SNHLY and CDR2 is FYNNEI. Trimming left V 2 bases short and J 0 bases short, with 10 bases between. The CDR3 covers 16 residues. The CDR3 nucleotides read TGTGCCAGCAGTGAATTCGGAGGGTCAACTAATGAAAAACTGTTTTTT. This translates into CASSEFGGSTNEKLFF.

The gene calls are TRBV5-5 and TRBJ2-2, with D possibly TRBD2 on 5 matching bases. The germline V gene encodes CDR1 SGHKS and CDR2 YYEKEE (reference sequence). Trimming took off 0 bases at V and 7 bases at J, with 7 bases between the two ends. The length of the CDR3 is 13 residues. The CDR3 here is CASSLGEGGELFF. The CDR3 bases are TGTGCCAGCAGCTTGGGAGAGGGCGGGGAGCTGTTTTTT.

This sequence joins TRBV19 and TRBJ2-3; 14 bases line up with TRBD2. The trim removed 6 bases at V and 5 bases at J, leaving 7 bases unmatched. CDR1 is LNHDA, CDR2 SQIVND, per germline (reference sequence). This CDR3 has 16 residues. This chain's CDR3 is CASSPTSGRGGDTQYF. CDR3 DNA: TGTGCCAGTAGCCCGACTAGCGGGAGGGGCGGAGATACGCAGTATTTT.

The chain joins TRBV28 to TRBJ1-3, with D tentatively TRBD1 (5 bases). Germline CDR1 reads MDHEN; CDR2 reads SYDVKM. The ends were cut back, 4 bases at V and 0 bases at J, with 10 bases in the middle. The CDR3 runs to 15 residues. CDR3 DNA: TGTGCCAGCAGTTCAGACAGTTTCTCTGGAAACACCATATATTTT. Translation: CASSSDSFSGNTIYF.

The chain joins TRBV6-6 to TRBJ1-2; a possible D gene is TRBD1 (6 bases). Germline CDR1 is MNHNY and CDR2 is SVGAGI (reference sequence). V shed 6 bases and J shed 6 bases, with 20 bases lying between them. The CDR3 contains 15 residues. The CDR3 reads CASSEGGAFSDGYTF. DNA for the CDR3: TGTGCCAGCAGCGAAGGGGGGGCTTTTTCCGATGGCTACACCTTC.

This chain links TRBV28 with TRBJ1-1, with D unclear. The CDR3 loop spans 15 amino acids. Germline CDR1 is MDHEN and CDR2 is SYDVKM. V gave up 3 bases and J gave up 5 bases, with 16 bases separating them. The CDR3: CASSFSREKRTEAFF. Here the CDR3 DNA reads TGTGCCAGCAGTTTTTCGAGGGAGAAGCGGACTGAAGCTTTCTTT.

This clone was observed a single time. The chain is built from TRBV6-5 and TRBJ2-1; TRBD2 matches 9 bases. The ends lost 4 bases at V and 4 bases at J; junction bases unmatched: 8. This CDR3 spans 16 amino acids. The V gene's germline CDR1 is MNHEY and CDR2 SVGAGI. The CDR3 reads CASSSGRGGLYNEQFF. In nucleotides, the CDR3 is TGTGCCAGCAGTTCCGGGCGGGGGGGCCTGTACAATGAGCAGTTCTTC.

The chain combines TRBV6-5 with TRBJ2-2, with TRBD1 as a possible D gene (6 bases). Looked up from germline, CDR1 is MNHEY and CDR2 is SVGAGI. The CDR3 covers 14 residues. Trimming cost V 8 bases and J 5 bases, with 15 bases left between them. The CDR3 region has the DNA TGTGCCAGCGGAGCGGCAGGGGAAACCGGGGAGCTGTTTTTT. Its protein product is CASGAAGETGELFF.

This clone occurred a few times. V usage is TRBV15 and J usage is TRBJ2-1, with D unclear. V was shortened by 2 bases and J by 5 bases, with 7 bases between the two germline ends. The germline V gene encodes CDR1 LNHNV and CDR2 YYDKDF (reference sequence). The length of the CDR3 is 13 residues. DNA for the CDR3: TGTGCCACCAGCAGACAACTGAACAATGAGCAGTTCTTC. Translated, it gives CATSRQLNNEQFF.

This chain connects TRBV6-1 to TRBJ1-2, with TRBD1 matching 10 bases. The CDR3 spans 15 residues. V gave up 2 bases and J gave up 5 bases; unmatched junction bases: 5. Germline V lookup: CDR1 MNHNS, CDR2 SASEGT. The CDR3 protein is CASSETTGGGYGYTF. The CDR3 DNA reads TGTGCCAGCAGTGAAACGACAGGGGGCGGGTATGGCTACACCTTC.

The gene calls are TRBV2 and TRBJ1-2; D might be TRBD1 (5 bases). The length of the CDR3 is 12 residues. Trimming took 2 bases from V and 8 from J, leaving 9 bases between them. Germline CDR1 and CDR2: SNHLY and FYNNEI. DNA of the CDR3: TGTGCCAGCAGTGAAAGGGGATTCGGCTACACCTTC. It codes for CASSERGFGYTF.

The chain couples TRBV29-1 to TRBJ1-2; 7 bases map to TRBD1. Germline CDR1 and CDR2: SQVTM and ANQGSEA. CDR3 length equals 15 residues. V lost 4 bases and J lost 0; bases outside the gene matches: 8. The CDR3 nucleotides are TGCAGCGTTGGGCCCTACAGGGGCTCTAACTATGGCTACACCTTC. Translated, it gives CSVGPYRGSNYGYTF.

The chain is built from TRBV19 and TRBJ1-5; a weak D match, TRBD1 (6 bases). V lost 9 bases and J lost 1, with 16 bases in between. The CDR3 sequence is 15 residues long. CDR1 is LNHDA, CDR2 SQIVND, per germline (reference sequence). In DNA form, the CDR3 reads TGTGCCAGGGTAACAGGGTTCGTGAGCAATCAGCCCCAGCATTTT. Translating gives CARVTGFVSNQPQHF.